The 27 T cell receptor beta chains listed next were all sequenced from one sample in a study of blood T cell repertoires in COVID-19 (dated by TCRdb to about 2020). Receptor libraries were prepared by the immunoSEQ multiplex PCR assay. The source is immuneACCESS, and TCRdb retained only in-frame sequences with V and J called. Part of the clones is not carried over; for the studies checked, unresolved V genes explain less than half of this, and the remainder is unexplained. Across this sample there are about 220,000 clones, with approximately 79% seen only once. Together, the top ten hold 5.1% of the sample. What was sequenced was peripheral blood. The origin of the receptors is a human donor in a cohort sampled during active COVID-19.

CDR3 nucleotide sequence: TGTGCCAGCAGACGCGACAGGGTTGGCTCCTACGAGCAGTACTTC. This sequence encodes CASRRDRVGSYEQYF. J is TRBJ2-7 and V is TRBV2; 7 bases map to TRBD1. Germline V CDR1 and CDR2: SNHLY, FYNNEI. The CDR3 runs 15 residues. J was trimmed by 0 bases and V by 6 bases; bases with no gene match: 8.

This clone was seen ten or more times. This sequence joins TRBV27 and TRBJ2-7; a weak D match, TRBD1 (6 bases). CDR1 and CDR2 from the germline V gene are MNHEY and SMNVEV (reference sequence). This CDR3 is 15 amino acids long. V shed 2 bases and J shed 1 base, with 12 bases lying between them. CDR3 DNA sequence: TGTGCCAGCAGTTTAATGACGGGGACATCCTACGAGCAGTACTTC. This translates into CASSLMTGTSYEQYF.

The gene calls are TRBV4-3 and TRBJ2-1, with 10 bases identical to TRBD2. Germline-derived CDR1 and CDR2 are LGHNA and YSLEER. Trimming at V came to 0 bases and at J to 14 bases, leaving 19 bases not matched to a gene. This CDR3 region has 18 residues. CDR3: CASSQDVFGASGSPGEFF. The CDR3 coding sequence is TGCGCCAGCAGCCAAGATGTCTTCGGGGCTAGCGGGAGCCCGGGGGAGTTCTTC.

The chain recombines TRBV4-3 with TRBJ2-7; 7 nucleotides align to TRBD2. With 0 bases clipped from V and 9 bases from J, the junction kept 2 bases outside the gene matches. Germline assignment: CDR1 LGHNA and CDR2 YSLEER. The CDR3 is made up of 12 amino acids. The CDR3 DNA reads TGCGCCAGCAGCCAAGAGGGAGGGAGGCAGTACTTC. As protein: CASSQEGGRQYF.

The CDR3 bases are TGTGCCAGCAGTTCTAACCGGGTCCTCCTCTCTGGGGCCAACGTCCTGACTTTC. Encoded protein: CASSSNRVLLSGANVLTF. The chain has TRBV27 and TRBJ2-6; D not resolved. The CDR3 has 18 residues. CDR1 and CDR2 from the germline V gene are MNHEY and SMNVEV (reference sequence). V was pared by 4 bases and J by 0 bases, with 16 bases between.

The CDR3 DNA reads TGTGCCAGCAGCTTAGGGACTAGCGGGTTGACCTACGAGCAGTACTTC. It codes for CASSLGTSGLTYEQYF. The chain is built from TRBV5-7 and TRBJ2-7; 12 bases align to TRBD2. TRBV5-7 is reported as an ORF; its role is uncertain. CDR3 length: 16 amino acids. V lost 2 bases to trimming and J lost 2 bases; unmatched junction nucleotides: 5.

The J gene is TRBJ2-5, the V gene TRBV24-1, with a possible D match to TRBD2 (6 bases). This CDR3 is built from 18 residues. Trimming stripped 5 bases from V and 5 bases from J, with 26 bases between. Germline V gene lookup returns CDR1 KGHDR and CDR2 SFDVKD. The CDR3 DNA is TGTGCCACCAGTGCCTTGGGAGGACACCAGGGTGCCATGGAGACCCAGTACTTC. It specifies CATSALGGHQGAMETQYF.

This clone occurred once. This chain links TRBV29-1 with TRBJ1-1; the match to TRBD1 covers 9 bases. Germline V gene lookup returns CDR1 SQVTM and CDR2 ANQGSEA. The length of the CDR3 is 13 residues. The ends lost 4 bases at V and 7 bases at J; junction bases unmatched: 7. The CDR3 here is CSVGGQGYLEAFF. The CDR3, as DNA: TGCAGCGTTGGGGGACAGGGCTATCTTGAAGCTTTCTTT.

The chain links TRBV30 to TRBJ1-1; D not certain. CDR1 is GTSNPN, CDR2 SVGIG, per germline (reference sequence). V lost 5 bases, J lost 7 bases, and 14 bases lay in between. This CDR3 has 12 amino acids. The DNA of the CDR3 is TGTGCCTGGGTCGGTGAGGCGAATGAAGCTTTCTTT. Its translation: CAWVGEANEAFF.

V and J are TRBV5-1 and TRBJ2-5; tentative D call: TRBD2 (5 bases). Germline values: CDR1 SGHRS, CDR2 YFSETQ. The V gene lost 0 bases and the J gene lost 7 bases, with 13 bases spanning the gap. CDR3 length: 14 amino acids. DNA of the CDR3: TGCGCCAGCAGCTTGGAGCTAGGCACTAGGACCCAGTACTTC. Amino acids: CASSLELGTRTQYF.

CDR3: CASSILSSGANVLTF. In nucleotides, the CDR3 is TGTGCCAGTAGTATCCTCAGCTCTGGGGCCAACGTCCTGACTTTC. This chain uses TRBV19 with TRBJ2-6; no clear D gene. Germline loops: CDR1 LNHDA, CDR2 SQIVND (reference sequence). The germline V and J ends were trimmed by 3 bases and 0 bases, with 6 bases remaining between them. The CDR3 runs to 15 residues.

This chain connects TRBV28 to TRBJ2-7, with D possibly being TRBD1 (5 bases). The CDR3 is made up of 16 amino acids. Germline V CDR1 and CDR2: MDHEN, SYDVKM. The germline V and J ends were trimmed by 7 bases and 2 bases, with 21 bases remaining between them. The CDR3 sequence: CASIPSGAGGPYEQYF. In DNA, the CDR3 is TGTGCCAGCATTCCCAGTGGGGCAGGCGGACCCTACGAGCAGTACTTC. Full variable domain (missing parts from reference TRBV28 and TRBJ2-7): DVKVTQSSRYLVKRTGEKVFLECVQDMDHENMFWYRQDPGLGLRLIYFSYDVKMKEKGDIPEGYSVSREKKERFSLILESASTNQTSMYLCASIPSGAGGPYEQYFGPGTRLTVT.

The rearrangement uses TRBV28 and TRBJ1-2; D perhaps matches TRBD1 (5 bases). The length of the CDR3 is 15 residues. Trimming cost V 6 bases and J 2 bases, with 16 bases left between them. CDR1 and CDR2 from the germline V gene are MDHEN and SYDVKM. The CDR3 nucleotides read TGTGCCAGCAGCCCCGTGGGACTGGGGAACTATGGCTACACCTTC. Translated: CASSPVGLGNYGYTF.

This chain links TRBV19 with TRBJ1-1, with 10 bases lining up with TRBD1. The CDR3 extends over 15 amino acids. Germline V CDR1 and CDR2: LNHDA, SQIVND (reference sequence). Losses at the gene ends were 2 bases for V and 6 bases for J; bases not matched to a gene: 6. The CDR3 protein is CASSIMAGTGAEAFF. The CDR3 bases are TGTGCCAGTAGTATAATGGCAGGGACAGGGGCTGAAGCTTTCTTT.

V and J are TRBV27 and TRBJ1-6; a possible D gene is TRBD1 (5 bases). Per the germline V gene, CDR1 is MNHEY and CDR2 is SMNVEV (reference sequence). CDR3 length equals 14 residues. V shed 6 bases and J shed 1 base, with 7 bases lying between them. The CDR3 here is CASRQGSYNSPLHF. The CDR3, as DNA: TGTGCCAGCAGGCAGGGATCCTATAATTCACCCCTCCACTTT.

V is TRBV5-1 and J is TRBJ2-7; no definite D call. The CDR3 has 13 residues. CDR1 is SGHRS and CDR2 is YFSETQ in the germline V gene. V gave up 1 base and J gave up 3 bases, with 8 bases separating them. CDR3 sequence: CASSLSTFYEQYF. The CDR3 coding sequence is TGCGCCAGCAGCTTGAGCACGTTCTACGAGCAGTACTTC.

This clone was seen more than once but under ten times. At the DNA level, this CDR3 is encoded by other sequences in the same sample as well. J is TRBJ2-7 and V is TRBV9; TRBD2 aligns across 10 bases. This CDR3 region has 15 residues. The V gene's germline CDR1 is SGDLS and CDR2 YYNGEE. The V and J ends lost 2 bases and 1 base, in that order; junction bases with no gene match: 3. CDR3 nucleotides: TGTGCCAGCAGCGTCGGACTAGCGGATTCCTACGAGCAGTACTTC. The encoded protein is CASSVGLADSYEQYF.

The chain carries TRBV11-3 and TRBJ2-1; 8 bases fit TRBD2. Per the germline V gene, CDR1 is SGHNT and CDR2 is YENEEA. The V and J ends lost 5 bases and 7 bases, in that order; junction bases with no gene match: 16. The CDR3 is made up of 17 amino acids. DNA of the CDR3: TGTGCCAGCAGCCCTTACGGTACTAGCGGTCACGGGAATGAGCAGTTCTTC. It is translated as CASSPYGTSGHGNEQFF.

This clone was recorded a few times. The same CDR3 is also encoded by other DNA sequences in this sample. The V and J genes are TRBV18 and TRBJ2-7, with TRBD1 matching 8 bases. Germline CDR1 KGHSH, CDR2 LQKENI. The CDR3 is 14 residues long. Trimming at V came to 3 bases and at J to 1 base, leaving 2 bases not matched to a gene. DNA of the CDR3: TGTGCCAGCTCACCCTGGGACAGGTCCTACGAGCAGTACTTC. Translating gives CASSPWDRSYEQYF.

This CDR3 reads CASSARDRGTYEQYF. The CDR3 bases are TGTGCCAGTAGTGCCCGGGACAGGGGAACCTACGAGCAGTACTTC. The chain combines TRBV19 with TRBJ2-7; 10 nucleotides agree with TRBD1. The germline gives CDR1 LNHDA, CDR2 SQIVND (reference sequence). The V segment lost 5 bases and the J segment 2 bases; nucleotides outside the gene matches: 6. The CDR3 is 15 amino acids. The entire variable domain, with the rest obtained from reference TRBV19 and TRBJ2-7, is as follows: DGGITQSPKYLFRKEGQNVTLSCEQNLNHDAMYWYRQDPGQGLRLIYYSQIVNDFQKGDIAEGYSVSREKKESFPLTVTSAQKNPTAFYLCASSARDRGTYEQYFGPGTRLTVT.

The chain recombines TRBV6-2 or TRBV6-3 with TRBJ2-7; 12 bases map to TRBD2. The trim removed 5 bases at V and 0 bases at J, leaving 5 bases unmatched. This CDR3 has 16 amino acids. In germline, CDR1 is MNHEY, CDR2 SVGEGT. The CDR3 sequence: CASSHRTSGISYEQYF. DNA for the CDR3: TGTGCCAGCAGTCACCGGACTAGCGGGATCTCCTACGAGCAGTACTTC.

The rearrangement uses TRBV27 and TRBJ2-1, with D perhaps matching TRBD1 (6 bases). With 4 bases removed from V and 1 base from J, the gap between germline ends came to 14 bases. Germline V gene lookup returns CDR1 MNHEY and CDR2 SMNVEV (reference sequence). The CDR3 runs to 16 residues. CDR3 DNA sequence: TGTGCCAGCAGTTCCATGGGAACAGGGTCCTACAATGAGCAGTTCTTC. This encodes CASSSMGTGSYNEQFF.

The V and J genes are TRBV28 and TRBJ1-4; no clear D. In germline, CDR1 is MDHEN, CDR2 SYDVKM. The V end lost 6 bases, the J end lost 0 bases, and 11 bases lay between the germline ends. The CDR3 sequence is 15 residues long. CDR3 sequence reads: CASSSQRPTNEKLFF. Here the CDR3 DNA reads TGTGCCAGCAGCTCACAGAGACCAACTAATGAAAAACTGTTTTTT.

The CDR3 nucleotides read TGTGCCAGCAGCTTGGACGGGACCTACGAGCAGTACTTC. As protein: CASSLDGTYEQYF. The chain uses TRBV7-3 and TRBJ2-7; the D gene is possibly TRBD2 (5 bases). Trimming cost V 3 bases and J 2 bases, with 8 bases left between them. The length of the CDR3 is 13 residues. Looked up from germline, CDR1 is SGHTA and CDR2 is FQGTGA. Full variable domain (outside the CDR3, taken from reference TRBV7-3 and TRBJ2-7): GAGVSQTPSNKVTEKGKYVELRCDPISGHTALYWYRQSLGQGPEFLIYFQGTGAADDSGLPNDRFFAVRPEGSVSTLKIQRTERGDSAVYLCASSLDGTYEQYFGPGTRLTVT.

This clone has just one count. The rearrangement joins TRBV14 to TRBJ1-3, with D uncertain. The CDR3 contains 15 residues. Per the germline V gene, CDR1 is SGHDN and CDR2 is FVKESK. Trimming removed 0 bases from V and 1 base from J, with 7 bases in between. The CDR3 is CASSQDFHSGNTIYF. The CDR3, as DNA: TGTGCCAGCAGCCAAGATTTCCATTCTGGAAACACCATATATTTT.

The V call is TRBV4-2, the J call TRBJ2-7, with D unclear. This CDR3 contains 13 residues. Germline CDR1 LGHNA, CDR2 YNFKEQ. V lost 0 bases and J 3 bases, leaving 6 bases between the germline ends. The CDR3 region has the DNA TGTGCCAGCAGCCAAGATCAGTACTACGAGCAGTACTTC. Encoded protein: CASSQDQYYEQYF.

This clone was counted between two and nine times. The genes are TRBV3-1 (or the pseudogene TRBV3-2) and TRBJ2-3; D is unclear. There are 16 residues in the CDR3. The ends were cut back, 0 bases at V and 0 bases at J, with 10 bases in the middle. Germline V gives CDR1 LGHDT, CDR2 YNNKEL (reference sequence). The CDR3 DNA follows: TGTGCCAGCAGCCAAGATCTTTGGGCAAGCACAGATACGCAGTATTTT. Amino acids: CASSQDLWASTDTQYF.